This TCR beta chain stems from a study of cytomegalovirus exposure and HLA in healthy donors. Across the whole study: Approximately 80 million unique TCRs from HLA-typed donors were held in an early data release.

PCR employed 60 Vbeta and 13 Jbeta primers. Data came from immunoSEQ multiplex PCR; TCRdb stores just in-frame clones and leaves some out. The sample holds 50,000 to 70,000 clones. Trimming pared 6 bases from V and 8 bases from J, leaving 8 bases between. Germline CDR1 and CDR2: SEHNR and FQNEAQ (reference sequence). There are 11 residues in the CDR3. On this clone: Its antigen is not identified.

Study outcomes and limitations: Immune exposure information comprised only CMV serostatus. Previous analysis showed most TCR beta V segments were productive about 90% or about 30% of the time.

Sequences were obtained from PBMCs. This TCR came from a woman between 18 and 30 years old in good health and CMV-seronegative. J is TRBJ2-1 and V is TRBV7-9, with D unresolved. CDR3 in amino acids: CASSFSDEQFF. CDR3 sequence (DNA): TGTGCCAGCAGTTTCAGTGATGAGCAGTTCTTC.